This T cell receptor beta chain was retrieved from a study of blood T cell repertoires in COVID-19 (dated by TCRdb to 2019 to 2021). Background for the entire study: The collaborator samples originated in the United States, Italy and Spain and spanned the acute and convalescent phases of COVID-19. The samples were drawn from the first 160 participants of the ongoing ImmuneRACE study and from roughly 1,300 subjects provided by 6 global collaborators. The material from the prospective study consisted of cDNA or gDNA derived from T cells, B-cell-depleted T cells, or PBMCs. Deeply sampled blood TCRbeta repertoires from subjects exposed to, actively infected with, or recovered from COVID-19 were included in the dataset. The sample metadata nearly always contained a de-identified subject ID, COVID-19 status, age in years and sex. The repertoires were released in a freely available public database meant as a resource for research on the immune response to SARS-CoV-2. Where available, HLA class I and class II types were taken from metadata supplied by the sample provider and were not determined by assay-based typing. Beyond this particular receptor, the publication reports: The quantity of clinical and demographic metadata differed by source and by participant and was supplied without curation.

The immunoSEQ Assay, a bias-controlled multiplex PCR, was used to amplify TCRbeta CDR3 regions from genomic DNA. In the authors' own workflow: The number of nucleated cells in each sample was estimated by amplification of reference gene primers within the assay. To quantify the absolute abundance of each unique TCRbeta CDR3 rearrangement, sequence reads were collapsed and filtered. For each sample, productive Simpson clonality was calculated as the square root of Simpson's diversity index across productive rearrangements. Entries here come from immuneACCESS through TCRdb and include only in-frame sequences with V and J called. Some clones fail to appear in such tables; in the studies checked, an unresolved V gene covers under half of the shortfall, and the cause of the remainder is unknown. Clonal size and the V and J genes are those of that table, whereas D and trimming came from the DNA. Recorded for this sample are under 100,000 clones; 87% of them occurred a single time. The top ten constitute 15% of the sample.

Each collaborating institution followed its own protocols to collect whole blood in K2EDTA tubes. For TCRbeta analysis, collaborators shipped samples as frozen whole blood, isolated PBMCs, or DNA extracted from either of those sample types. With respect to this clone: Which antigen it targets is not known. Base qualities are not provided; no much larger clone lies one nucleotide away.

The CDR3 runs 14 amino acids, cysteine and phenylalanine included. Of the read, only the CDR3 DNA is kept; its 42 bases are in frame from base 1. V and J are truncated by 2 bases and 1 base respectively, leaving an intervening sequence of 8 bases. The germline V gene (reference sequence) specifies LNHDA as CDR1 and SQIVND as CDR2. Here the chain combines TRBV19 and TRBJ1-1; the D gene cannot be named for sure. The sample comprised peripheral blood. The TCR was taken from a male donor with acute or convalescent COVID-19. The CDR3 reads CASSIKRQNTEAFF. The DNA sequence follows: TGTGCCAGTAGTATAAAACGACAGAACACTGAAGCTTTCTTT.